This T cell receptor (beta chain) was observed in a study of blood T cell repertoires in COVID-19. Study information: Samples of COVID-19 (acute and convalescent) were obtained from the United States, Italy and Spain. Nucleic acid was either cDNA or gDNA, and it came from T cells, B-cell-depleted T cells, or PBMCs.

Original handling: The authors estimated nucleated cell counts from reference gene primer amplification. Libraries were prepared by immunoSEQ multiplex PCR; TCRdb keeps only in-frame clonotypes and omits some of them. Clonal size and the V and J genes are those of that table, whereas D and trimming came from the DNA. This repertoire shows about 330,000 clones, around 80% found once; its top ten account for about 1.2%. Germline V gene lookup returns CDR1 ENHRY and CDR2 SYGVKD. The CDR3 totals 15 residues. Trimming took 5 bases from V and 8 from J; bases not matched to a gene: 9. This TCR was sampled from a woman between 50 and 59 years old with acute or convalescent COVID-19. The specimen sequenced was peripheral blood. The V and J genes are TRBV10-3 and TRBJ1-4; 9 positions match TRBD1. CDR3 amino acids: CAISPTGGPGEKLFF. The CDR3 nucleotides are TGTGCCATCAGTCCGACAGGGGGGCCGGGCGAAAAACTGTTTTTT.